These 8 T cell receptor beta chains share one sample of origin, sequenced in a study of blood T cell repertoires in COVID-19. Method: immunoSEQ multiplex PCR; TCRdb's copy keeps in-frame clones and lacks some. The data hold under 250,000 clones, with 80% to 90% observed a single time. The sample comprised peripheral blood. The receptors derive from a human donor in a cohort sampled during active COVID-19.

This chain joins TRBV15 and TRBJ2-3; D is possibly TRBD2 (6 bases). V was pared by 4 bases and J by 4 bases, with 12 bases between. Per the germline V gene, CDR1 is LNHNV and CDR2 is YYDKDF (reference sequence). The CDR3 extends over 14 amino acids. The CDR3 sequence is CATSIGAGPDTQYF. CDR3 DNA: TGTGCCACCAGCATCGGGGCGGGACCAGATACGCAGTATTTT.

This clone came up once. This chain joins TRBV2 and TRBJ2-7, with 10 bases identical to TRBD1. The CDR3 consists of 14 residues. The J segment lost 5 bases and the V segment lost 7 bases, leaving 8 bases of the junction unmatched. Germline lookup yields CDR1 SNHLY and CDR2 FYNNEI. CDR3 sequence reads: CASIPRDRGNEQYF. Written as DNA, the CDR3 is TGTGCCAGCATACCCCGGGACAGGGGCAACGAGCAGTACTTC.

The J gene is TRBJ1-1, the V gene TRBV27; 7 bases map to TRBD1. This CDR3 has 17 residues. CDR1 is MNHEY and CDR2 is SMNVEV in the germline V gene (reference sequence). Trimming removed 5 bases from V and 1 base from J; junction bases left unmatched: 13. CDR3 DNA: TGTGCCAGCAGTCGCCGGGACAGAGGTCTAGGGAACACTGAAGCTTTCTTT. Protein sequence: CASSRRDRGLGNTEAFF.

This rearrangement joins TRBV11-3 to TRBJ2-2, with D unresolved. The germline V gene encodes CDR1 SGHNT and CDR2 YENEEA. This CDR3 has 12 residues. V lost 5 bases, J lost 1 base, and 2 bases lay in between. CDR3 coding DNA: TGTGCCAGCAGCCTGAACACCGGGGAGCTGTTTTTT. Its translation is CASSLNTGELFF.

The gene calls are TRBV5-4 and TRBJ2-1, with TRBD1 matching 9 bases. J gave up 4 bases and V 5 bases, and 4 bases lay outside the gene matches. The CDR3 spans 14 residues. Germline CDR1 SGHNT, CDR2 YYREEE (reference sequence). The DNA for the CDR3 is TGTGCCAGCAGACCGGACAGGGGATACAATGAGCAGTTCTTC. As protein: CASRPDRGYNEQFF.

The rearrangement uses TRBV7-2 and TRBJ2-7, with D uncertain. CDR1 and CDR2 from the germline V gene are SGHTA and FQGNSA. This CDR3 is built from 15 residues. The V gene lost 1 base and the J gene lost 5 bases, with 15 bases spanning the gap. Written as DNA, the CDR3 is TGTGCCAGCAGCTTAGGTGGAAGCAGGTTCCACGAGCAGTACTTC. It is translated as CASSLGGSRFHEQYF.

The chain employs TRBV3-1 (or the pseudogene TRBV3-2) and TRBJ2-7; TRBD2 aligns across 8 bases. The CDR3 sequence is 17 residues long. With 2 bases clipped from V and 3 bases from J, the junction kept 12 bases outside the gene matches. CDR1 and CDR2 (germline): LGHDT, YNNKEL (reference sequence). The CDR3 coding sequence is TGTGCCAGCAGCCAACTCGCGATAAGCGGGAGACTCTACGAGCAGTACTTC. It is translated as CASSQLAISGRLYEQYF.

The chain links TRBV25-1 to TRBJ2-2, with TRBD1 identical over 9 bases. From germline, CDR1 is MGHDK and CDR2 SYGVNS. The CDR3 sequence is 17 residues long. The ends lost 3 bases at V and 4 bases at J; junction bases unmatched: 9. CDR3 coding DNA: TGTGCCAGCAGTGAGTGGGGACAGGGTGTAGGCACCGGGGAGCTGTTTTTT. Amino acid sequence: CASSEWGQGVGTGELFF.